A single sample is the source of the 27 T cell receptor beta chains below, sequenced in a study of neurological immune-mediated disorders. From the 5' RACE reads, TCRdb called clonotypes with MiXCR, one entry per CDR3 protein. The data hold roughly 60,000 distinct CDR3 sequences, with 2% to 2.5% observed a single time. Sequenced input: PBMCs. Receptors were obtained from a man over 45 with multiple sclerosis.

This clonotype was seen many times. This chain connects TRBV20-1 to TRBJ1-6, with no clear D. The CDR3 covers 15 residues. Looked up from germline, CDR1 is DFQATT and CDR2 is SNEGSKA (reference sequence). The V end was cut by 4 bases, the J end by 7 bases, with 17 bases between. CDR3 amino acids: CSATLQSKANSPLHF. The CDR3 DNA reads as TGCAGTGCTACACTGCAATCGAAGGCGAATTCACCCCTCCACTTT.

This clonotype was picked up many times. V usage is TRBV10-2 and J usage is TRBJ1-2; 9 bases are shared with TRBD1. The CDR3 extends over 15 amino acids. Looked up from germline, CDR1 is WSHSY and CDR2 is SAAADI. With V trimmed by 3 bases and J by 4 bases, 6 bases remained unmatched. DNA of the CDR3: TGCGCCAGCAGTGATCCCCGGACAGGGGCCTATGGCTACACCTTC. As protein: CASSDPRTGAYGYTF.

This clonotype was observed many times. The chain recombines TRBV12-3 or TRBV12-4 with TRBJ2-1, with unresolved D. The CDR3 runs to 16 residues. The V end was cut by 3 bases, the J end by 4 bases, with 16 bases between. CDR3 amino acids: CASSFSAQTMYNEQFF. The CDR3 DNA sequence: TGTGCCAGCAGTTTTTCGGCTCAAACTATGTACAATGAGCAGTTCTTC.

The rearrangement uses TRBV18 and TRBJ2-1; D not certain. Trimming took off 0 bases at V and 4 bases at J, with 10 bases between the two ends. From germline, CDR1 is KGHSH and CDR2 LQKENI. This CDR3 region has 15 residues. The CDR3 region is CASSPPVRMYNEQFF. For the CDR3, the DNA is TGTGCCAGCTCACCACCGGTCAGGATGTACAATGAGCAGTTCTTC.

This clonotype was seen ten or more times. The gene calls are TRBV9 and TRBJ1-3; no reliable D call. Germline V gene data show CDR1 as SGDLS and CDR2 as YYNGEE. The CDR3 covers 12 residues. Trimming removed 0 bases from V and 8 bases from J, with 6 bases in between. The CDR3 DNA sequence: TGTGCCAGCAGCGTAGTTATGTACACCATATATTTT. It codes for CASSVVMYTIYF.

This clonotype was found many times. The CDR3 spells CASSDVSGTYEQYF. The CDR3 bases are TGTGCCAGCAGCGACGTCTCGGGGACCTACGAGCAGTACTTC. V usage is TRBV7-2 and J usage is TRBJ2-7; maybe TRBD2 (5 bases). The CDR3 is made up of 14 amino acids. Germline values: CDR1 SGHTA, CDR2 FQGNSA. Trimming cost V 5 bases and J 2 bases, with 13 bases left between them.

This clonotype appeared many times. This chain uses TRBV20-1 with TRBJ2-4; a possible D gene is TRBD2 (6 bases). Germline loops: CDR1 DFQATT, CDR2 SNEGSKA (reference sequence). Trimming left V 6 bases short and J 6 bases short, with 18 bases between. This CDR3 spans 14 amino acids. The CDR3, as DNA: TGCAGTGCGGAGGGAGGTTCATGGGTAAACATTCAGTACTTC. This gives the protein CSAEGGSWVNIQYF.

J is TRBJ1-2 and V is TRBV15, with a tentative D call TRBD1 (6 bases). Germline V lookup: CDR1 LNHNV, CDR2 YYDKDF (reference sequence). With 2 bases removed from V and 5 bases from J, the gap between germline ends came to 15 bases. This CDR3 is built from 15 residues. CDR3 loop: CATSRQGLKGYGYTF. DNA for the CDR3: TGTGCCACCAGCAGACAGGGGCTTAAGGGATATGGCTACACCTTC. Complete variable domain (other parts from reference TRBV15 and TRBJ1-2): DAMVIQNPRYQVTQFGKPVTLSCSQTLNHNVMYWYQQKSSQAPKLLFHYYDKDFNNEADTPDNFQSRRPNTSFCFLDIRSPGLGDTAMYLCATSRQGLKGYGYTFGSGTRLTVV.

This clonotype was found many times. The rearrangement uses TRBV6-2 or TRBV6-3 and TRBJ1-1, with D possibly matching TRBD1 (5 bases). CDR1 is MNHEY and CDR2 is SVGEGT in the germline V gene. V gave up 7 bases and J gave up 5 bases, with 14 bases separating them. The CDR3 is 13 residues long. The CDR3 loop is CASTEFGGTEAFF. The CDR3, as DNA: TGTGCCAGCACTGAATTTGGGGGGACTGAAGCTTTCTTT.

This clonotype was recorded many times. The chain employs TRBV20-1 and TRBJ2-5; TRBD2 matches at 10 bases. Germline V gene sequence: CDR1 DFQATT, CDR2 SNEGSKA (reference sequence). With 6 bases clipped from V and 4 bases from J, the junction kept 14 bases outside the gene matches. The CDR3 length is 16 residues. CDR3 in DNA: TGCAGTGCAAGCCCCACCAGCGGGGGGGCCAGAGAGACCCAGTACTTC. Translation gives CSASPTSGGARETQYF.

This clonotype was seen repeatedly, ten times or more. This chain links TRBV5-1 with TRBJ1-5; D remains unclear. CDR1 is SGHRS, CDR2 YFSETQ, per germline. The CDR3 totals 13 residues. The V and J ends lost 5 bases and 2 bases respectively, with 8 bases between them. The CDR3 sequence is CASRLDGNQPQHF. The DNA for the CDR3 is TGCGCCAGCAGACTGGACGGCAATCAGCCCCAGCATTTT.

This clonotype was recorded at least ten times. The V and J genes are TRBV6-2 or TRBV6-3 and TRBJ1-2; D uncertain. Trimming cost V 7 bases and J 0 bases, with 12 bases left between them. The CDR3 is made up of 14 amino acids. Germline V lookup: CDR1 MNHEY, CDR2 SVGEGT. For the CDR3, the DNA is TGTGCCAGCAATCCCGACGGCGCTAACTATGGCTACACCTTC. Protein product: CASNPDGANYGYTF.

In this sample, this clonotype is medium-sized. This sequence joins TRBV20-1 and TRBJ2-7, with D hard to call. The CDR3 runs to 12 residues. Germline-derived CDR1 and CDR2 are DFQATT and SNEGSKA (reference sequence). V gave up 0 bases and J gave up 4 bases, with 7 bases separating them. The CDR3 DNA sequence: TGCAGTGCTAGAGATGGAGTGTACGAGCAGTACTTC. It yields the protein CSARDGVYEQYF.

In this sample, this clonotype turned up many times. V gene TRBV3-1 combines with J gene TRBJ1-5; the D is unclear. The germline CDR1 and CDR2 sequences are LGHDT and YNNKEL (reference sequence). Trimming shortened V by 0 bases and J by 5 bases, and 2 bases separated the two germline ends. This CDR3 is 12 amino acids long. CDR3 amino acids: CASSQEDQPQHF. In DNA, the CDR3 is TGTGCCAGCAGCCAAGAAGATCAGCCCCAGCATTTT.

This clonotype was picked up many times. This sequence joins TRBV10-3 and TRBJ2-3, with a possible D match to TRBD2 (5 bases). The germline V and J ends were trimmed by 3 bases and 1 base, with 8 bases remaining between them. This CDR3 spans 14 amino acids. Germline CDR1 reads ENHRY; CDR2 reads SYGVKD. The CDR3 bases are TGTGCCATCAGTGATAACGGGGGCACAGATACGCAGTATTTT. Translated: CAISDNGGTDTQYF.

The chain has TRBV28 and TRBJ2-7; no reliable D call. V was cut by 2 bases and J by 3 bases, with 5 bases left in between. CDR3 length equals 12 residues. The germline CDR1 and CDR2 sequences are MDHEN and SYDVKM. The CDR3 nucleotides read TGTGCCAGCAGTTTACCCGACTACGAGCAGTACTTC. Protein product: CASSLPDYEQYF.

This clonotype was detected a few times. This chain uses TRBV4-2 with TRBJ1-2; a weak D match, TRBD1 (5 bases). Germline-derived CDR1 and CDR2 are LGHNA and YNFKEQ. V dropped 1 base and J dropped 0 bases, with 9 bases sitting between them. This CDR3 spans 15 amino acids. The CDR3 coding sequence is TGTGCCAGCAGCCAAGCGGGGACTCCTAACTATGGCTACACCTTC. Translation: CASSQAGTPNYGYTF.

This clonotype was detected ten times or more. This rearrangement joins TRBV7-9 to TRBJ2-5, with D perhaps TRBD1 (7 bases). Germline V lookup: CDR1 SEHNR, CDR2 FQNEAQ (reference sequence). Trimming removed 5 bases at V and 4 bases at J, with 14 bases between. The CDR3 runs 14 residues. CDR3 residues: CASSVRGAGETQYF. DNA of the CDR3: TGTGCCAGCAGCGTCAGGGGGGCCGGAGAGACCCAGTACTTC.

This clonotype came up many times. The chain carries TRBV20-1 and TRBJ1-2; TRBD1 agrees at 7 bases. Trimming cost V 5 bases and J 7 bases; bases outside gene matches: 7. Germline V gene data show CDR1 as DFQATT and CDR2 as SNEGSKA (reference sequence). CDR3 length equals 12 residues. The CDR3 spells CSARGQVSGYTF. CDR3 sequence (DNA): TGCAGTGCTCGTGGACAGGTCAGTGGCTACACCTTC.

This clonotype has only a few counts. This sequence joins TRBV7-8 and TRBJ1-1; D is undetermined. Trimming stripped 5 bases from V and 1 base from J, with 2 bases between. The CDR3 runs 11 residues. Germline CDR1 SGHVS, CDR2 FQNEAQ. The CDR3: CASSTNTEAFF. CDR3 DNA: TGTGCCAGCAGCACGAACACTGAAGCTTTCTTT.

In its sample, this clonotype was seen many times. CDR3: CASSPGWSASYGYTF. The CDR3 DNA follows: TGTGCCAGCAGCCCCGGGTGGTCCGCGAGCTATGGCTACACCTTC. The rearrangement joins TRBV7-2 to TRBJ1-2; D not certain. The CDR3 is made up of 15 amino acids. Germline assignment: CDR1 SGHTA and CDR2 FQGNSA. Trimming took 5 bases from V and 4 from J, leaving 17 bases between them.

This clonotype occurred many times. The rearrangement links TRBV7-9 to TRBJ2-7; D uncertain. Trimming removed 5 bases at V and 3 bases at J, with 8 bases between. This CDR3 contains 12 residues. Germline V gene data show CDR1 as SEHNR and CDR2 as FQNEAQ (reference sequence). CDR3 bases: TGTGCCAGCAGCCCCGACCACTACGAGCAGTACTTC. It codes for CASSPDHYEQYF.

In this sample, this clonotype turned up many times. V gene TRBV28 combines with J gene TRBJ1-5; 7 positions match TRBD1. This CDR3 is built from 15 residues. The junction had 10 bases not matched to a gene; V was cut back by 6 bases and J by 5 bases. Germline V CDR1 and CDR2: MDHEN, SYDVKM. The DNA of the CDR3 is TGTGCCAGCAGGATGCAGACAGGGTCCTATCAGCCCCAGCATTTT. This sequence encodes CASRMQTGSYQPQHF.

This clonotype was recorded at least ten times. The chain recombines TRBV4-3 with TRBJ1-2; weak D call: TRBD1 (6 bases). Germline CDR1 is LGHNA and CDR2 is YSLEER. V was shortened by 1 base and J by 4 bases, with 16 bases between the two germline ends. The CDR3 extends over 16 amino acids. CDR3 sequence reads: CASSQVEGGGAYGYTF. The CDR3 nucleotides read TGCGCCAGCAGCCAAGTCGAAGGGGGAGGGGCCTATGGCTACACCTTC.

This clonotype was recorded at least ten times. The chain joins TRBV9 to TRBJ1-3, with D uncertain. From germline, CDR1 is SGDLS and CDR2 YYNGEE. CDR3 length: 15 amino acids. Trimming shortened V by 3 bases and J by 0 bases, and 10 bases separated the two germline ends. The CDR3 DNA sequence: TGTGCCAGCAGCGGAGGGTCCCACTCTGGAAACACCATATATTTT. Its translation: CASSGGSHSGNTIYF.

Comment on this clonotype: At one of its ends the junction is not consistent with the germline gene, which may arise from a read error. V gene TRBV14 combines with J gene TRBJ1-2, with D unresolved. This CDR3 region has 13 residues. CDR1 is SGHDN, CDR2 FVKESK, per germline. CDR3: CASSQEGYYCYTF. For the CDR3, the DNA is TGTGCCAGCAGCCAAGAGGGTTACTATTGCTACACCTTC.

This clonotype was counted many times. The V call is TRBV20-1, the J call TRBJ2-1, with TRBD2 matching 8 bases. Germline loops: CDR1 DFQATT, CDR2 SNEGSKA (reference sequence). V was pared by 6 bases and J by 4 bases, with 8 bases of the junction left unmatched. The CDR3 loop spans 14 amino acids. CDR3 coding DNA: TGCAGTGCCCCGGGGGGCGGGGGGTACAATGAGCAGTTCTTC. It encodes CSAPGGGGYNEQFF.